Below, 2 T cell receptor beta chains from the same sample are listed, as sequenced in a study of blood T cell repertoires in COVID-19. Some clones are missing from TCRdb's copy, which holds only in-frame ones; the method was immunoSEQ multiplex PCR. The sample carries around 190,000 clones, 75% to 90% recorded once. The source material was peripheral blood. Receptors were obtained from a man aged 55-75 years with acute or convalescent COVID-19.

This clone was observed at least ten times. At the DNA level, this CDR3 is encoded by other sequences in the same sample as well. The rearrangement joins TRBV2 to TRBJ2-1; tentative D call: TRBD2 (6 bases). V lost 3 bases, J lost 0 bases, and 9 bases lay in between. The germline V gene has CDR1 SNHLY and CDR2 FYNNEI. CDR3 length equals 15 residues. The CDR3 loop reads CASSEEGLSYNEQFF. CDR3 nucleotides: TGTGCCAGCAGTGAGGAGGGACTCTCCTACAATGAGCAGTTCTTC.

The chain has TRBV29-1 and TRBJ1-1; maybe TRBD1 (5 bases). The CDR3 is 12 amino acids. V lost 7 bases and J lost 10, with 19 bases in between. Germline V lookup: CDR1 SQVTM, CDR2 ANQGSEA. Written as DNA, the CDR3 is TGCAGCGCCCTCCCCGCCGGGGGGGGAGCTTTCTTT. Amino acid sequence: CSALPAGGGAFF.